Included here is one TCR beta chain sequence, with context. Its target is not known. CD4+ cells of the naive, central memory, regulatory and stem cell-like memory types were sorted via CD45RO/CCR7/CD25/CD127/CD95/CD27. In all sorted populations, purity surpassed 98%. The trim removed 1 base at V and 7 bases at J, leaving 4 bases unmatched. The CDR3 loop spans 13 amino acids. CDR1 GTSNPN and CDR2 SVGIG come from the germline V gene (reference sequence). As every portion of the isolated RNA was reverse transcribed, the sequencing read expressed TCRB transcripts. Regulatory, naive and central memory T cell samples averaged around 3.5 million reads. Assay used: immunoSEQ multiplex PCR; TCRdb lists only in-frame clones, some missing. The sample lists 150,000 to 200,000 clones, 50% to 70% occurring once. The data belong to a study of beta chain features in type 1 diabetes. Study-wide points: Although PCR might favor shorter templates, it would do so equally in patients and controls. In every one of the four CD4+ subsets, TCRB CDR3s were moderately but significantly shorter in Type 1 diabetes patients.

Sequencing input: naive CD4+ T cells from blood. This clonotype was sampled from a man aged 25-45 years with type 1 diabetes. The chain uses TRBV30 and TRBJ2-1; 7 bases are shared with TRBD1. The CDR3: CAWSEVRGNEQFF. The CDR3 DNA reads as TGTGCCTGGAGTGAGGTCAGGGGGAATGAGCAGTTCTTC.